This note documents a single T cell receptor beta chain sequence. The antigen is not known. V was clipped by 3 bases and J by 5 bases, with 13 bases between them. Germline values: CDR1 WNHNN, CDR2 SYGVQD (reference sequence). The CDR3 runs to 14 residues. The data are from a study of T cells in Graves' hyperthyroidism and ophthalmopathy. Overall study context: Before treatment of any kind, peripheral blood was taken at initial diagnosis. Study results and caveats: Researchers found most expanded thyroid clonotypes above 0.001 in blood as well.

It was RNA transcripts that yielded the amplified TCR beta CDR3 regions. TCR CDR3 regions were first amplified by RT-PCR with HTBI primers. Each CDR3 protein gets one entry after TCRdb re-called the multiplex PCR reads with MiXCR. The sample shows approximately 400,000 distinct CDR3 sequences, less than 20% of them seen only once. V and J are TRBV10-1 and TRBJ2-5, with a weak D call TRBD2 (5 bases). The TCR was taken from a young man with Graves' ophthalmopathy. Material: blood. CDR3 in DNA: TGCGCCAGCAGTGACGGACTCCGGCGGGAGACCCAGTACTTC. It translates to CASSDGLRRETQYF.